The source of this TCR beta chain is a study of cytomegalovirus exposure and HLA in healthy donors. Study in general: The approximately 670 first-cohort repertoires and the roughly 120 validation repertoires shared the same platform, a later analysis reported. General study points: In vitro confirmation showed three CMV-associated chains to be CMV antigen specific. Later, an analysis found that TCR clusters from the first cohort tended to co-occur in the roughly 130 validation repertoires. According to reports, the classifier identified cytomegalovirus status with high specificity and sensitivity.

Details on this clone: No antigen is known for it.

Using immunoSEQ multiplex PCR, the repertoire was profiled, and TCRdb retains in-frame clones only, with some absent. The profile covers around 350,000 clones, with 86% appearing a single time and under 0.9% taken by the ten largest. With V trimmed by 0 bases and J by 3 bases, 9 bases remained unmatched. Germline V gene lookup returns CDR1 SGHDN and CDR2 FVKESK. The CDR3 spans 17 residues. The sequence was collected from a woman aged 18-29 years in good health and CMV-seronegative. The material sequenced was PBMCs. This chain joins TRBV14 and TRBJ2-7, with 9 bases identical to TRBD1. CDR3 region: CASSQDSRGQGNYEQYF. DNA for the CDR3: TGTGCCAGCAGCCAAGATTCCCGGGGACAGGGCAACTACGAGCAGTACTTC.